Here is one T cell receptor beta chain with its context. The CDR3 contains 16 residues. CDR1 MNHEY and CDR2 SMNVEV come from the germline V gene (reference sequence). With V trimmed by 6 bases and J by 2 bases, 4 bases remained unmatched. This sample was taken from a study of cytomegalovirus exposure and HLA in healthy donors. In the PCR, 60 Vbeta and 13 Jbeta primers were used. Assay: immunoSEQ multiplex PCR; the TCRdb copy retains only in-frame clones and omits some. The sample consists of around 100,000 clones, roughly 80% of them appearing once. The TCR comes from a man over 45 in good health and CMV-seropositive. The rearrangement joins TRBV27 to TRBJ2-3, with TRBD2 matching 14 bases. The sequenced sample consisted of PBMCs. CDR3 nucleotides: TGTGCCAGCAGAGGACTAGCGGGAGGCTCCACAGATACGCAGTATTTT. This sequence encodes CASRGLAGGSTDTQYF.